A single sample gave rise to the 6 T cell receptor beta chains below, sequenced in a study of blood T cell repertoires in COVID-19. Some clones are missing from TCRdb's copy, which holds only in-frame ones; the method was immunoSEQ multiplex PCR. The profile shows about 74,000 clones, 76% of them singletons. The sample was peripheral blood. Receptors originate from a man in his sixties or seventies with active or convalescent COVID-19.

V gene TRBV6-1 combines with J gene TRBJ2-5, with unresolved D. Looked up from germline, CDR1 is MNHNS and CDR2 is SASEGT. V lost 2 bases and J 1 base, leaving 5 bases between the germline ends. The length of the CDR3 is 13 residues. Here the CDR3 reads CASSEPSQETQYF. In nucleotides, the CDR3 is TGTGCCAGCAGTGAACCTTCCCAAGAGACCCAGTACTTC.

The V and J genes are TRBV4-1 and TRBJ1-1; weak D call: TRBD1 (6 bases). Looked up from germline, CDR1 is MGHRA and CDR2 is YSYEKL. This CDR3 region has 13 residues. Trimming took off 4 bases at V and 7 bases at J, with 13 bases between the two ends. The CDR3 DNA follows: TGCGCCAGCAGCCGGGACAACGGGCGTGAAGCTTTCTTT. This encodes CASSRDNGREAFF.

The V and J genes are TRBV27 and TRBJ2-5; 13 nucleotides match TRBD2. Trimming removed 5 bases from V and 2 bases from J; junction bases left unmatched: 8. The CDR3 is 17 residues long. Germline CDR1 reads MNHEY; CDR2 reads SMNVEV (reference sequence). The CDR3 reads CASSPIGLAGVQETQYF. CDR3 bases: TGTGCCAGCAGTCCGATCGGACTAGCGGGGGTGCAAGAGACCCAGTACTTC.

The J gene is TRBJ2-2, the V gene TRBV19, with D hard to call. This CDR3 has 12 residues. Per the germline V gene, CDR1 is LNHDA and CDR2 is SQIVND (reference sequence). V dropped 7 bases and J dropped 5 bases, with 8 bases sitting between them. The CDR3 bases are TGTGCCAGTAAGACCGGGACCGGGGAGCTGTTTTTT. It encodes CASKTGTGELFF. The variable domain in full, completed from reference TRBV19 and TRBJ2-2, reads DGGITQSPKYLFRKEGQNVTLSCEQNLNHDAMYWYRQDPGQGLRLIYYSQIVNDFQKGDIAEGYSVSREKKESFPLTVTSAQKNPTAFYLCASKTGTGELFFGEGSRLTVL.

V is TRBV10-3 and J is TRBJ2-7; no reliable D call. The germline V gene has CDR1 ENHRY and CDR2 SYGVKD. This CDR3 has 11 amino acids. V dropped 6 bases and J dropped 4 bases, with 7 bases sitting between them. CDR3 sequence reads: CAISQAYEQYF. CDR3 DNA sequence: TGTGCCATCAGCCAGGCTTACGAGCAGTACTTC.

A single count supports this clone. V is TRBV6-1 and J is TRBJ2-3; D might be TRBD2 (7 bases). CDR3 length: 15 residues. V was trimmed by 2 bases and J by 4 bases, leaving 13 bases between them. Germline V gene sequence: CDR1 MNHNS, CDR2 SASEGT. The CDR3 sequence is CASSEWGGGSDTQYF. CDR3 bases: TGTGCCAGCAGTGAATGGGGGGGCGGGTCAGATACGCAGTATTTT.